This TCR beta chain was retrieved from a study of blood T cell repertoires in COVID-19. On the study more broadly: Acute and convalescent COVID-19 specimens originated in the United States, Italy and Spain. The cDNA or gDNA used as material had been derived from T cells, B-cell-depleted T cells, or PBMCs.

Original processing methods: Reference gene primer amplification yielded estimated nucleated cell counts. Produced via immunoSEQ multiplex PCR; TCRdb's table is partial and in-frame only. That table gives V, J and clone size, and the DNA gave D and trimming. The sample lists roughly 120,000 clones; 65% to 90% were seen once. Germline V gives CDR1 LGHNT, CDR2 FRNRAP. V was clipped by 3 bases and J by 10 bases; unmatched bases: 6. The CDR3 spans 15 residues. This clonotype was obtained from a woman aged 55-70 years with acute or convalescent COVID-19. Sequenced input: peripheral blood. The chain carries TRBV12-5 and TRBJ1-6; 10 nucleotides align to TRBD1. This CDR3 reads CASGLTGQGLSPLHF. CDR3 in DNA: TGTGCTAGTGGTTTAACGGGACAGGGGCTGTCACCCCTCCACTTT.